This entry lists 3 T cell receptor beta chains sequenced from one sample in a study of cytomegalovirus exposure and HLA in healthy donors. Here immunoSEQ multiplex PCR was the method, and the copy in TCRdb shows in-frame clones only, minus some. The data hold over 200,000 clones, with 88% observed a single time. The sample taken for sequencing was PBMCs. These receptors were collected from a woman in her late teens or twenties in good health and CMV-seronegative.

The chain carries TRBV2 and TRBJ2-2; the D gene is possibly TRBD1 (5 bases). Trimming removed 7 bases from V and 3 bases from J, with 12 bases in between. Germline CDR1 SNHLY, CDR2 FYNNEI. The CDR3 is 14 amino acids. CDR3 sequence (DNA): TGTGCCAGCATTATGGGGCCGTACACCGGGGAGCTGTTTTTT. This codes for CASIMGPYTGELFF.

The gene calls are TRBV7-9 and TRBJ2-1; TRBD2 matches 11 bases. The CDR3 loop spans 17 amino acids. CDR1 and CDR2 from the germline V gene are SEHNR and FQNEAQ (reference sequence). The trim removed 2 bases at V and 8 bases at J, leaving 11 bases unmatched. CDR3 in amino acids: CASSLRGSTSGSDEQFF. CDR3 DNA sequence: TGTGCCAGCAGCTTACGAGGAAGCACTAGCGGGAGCGATGAGCAGTTCTTC.

J is TRBJ1-3 and V is TRBV19; D gene uncertain. The CDR3 is 13 amino acids. Germline V CDR1 and CDR2: LNHDA, SQIVND (reference sequence). V was trimmed by 7 bases and J by 0 bases, leaving 7 bases between them. In DNA, the CDR3 is TGTGCCAGTAATCCCCGCTCTGGAAACACCATATATTTT. Its translation: CASNPRSGNTIYF.